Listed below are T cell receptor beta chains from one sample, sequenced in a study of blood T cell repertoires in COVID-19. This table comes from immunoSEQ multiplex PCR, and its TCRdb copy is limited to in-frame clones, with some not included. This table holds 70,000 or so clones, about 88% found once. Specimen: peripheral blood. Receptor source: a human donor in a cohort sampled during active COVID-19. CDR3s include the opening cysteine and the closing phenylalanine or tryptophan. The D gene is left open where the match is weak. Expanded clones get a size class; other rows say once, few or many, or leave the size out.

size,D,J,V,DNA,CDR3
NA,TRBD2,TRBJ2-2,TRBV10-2,TGCGCCAGCGGGGGTCTAGCGGCGAACACCGGGGAGCTGTTTTTT,CASGGLAANTGELFF
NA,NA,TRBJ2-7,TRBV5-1,TGCGCCAGCAGTTTTTACGACGGGAGCTACGAGCAGTACTTC,CASSFYDGSYEQYF
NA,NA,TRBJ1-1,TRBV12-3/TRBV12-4,TGTGCCAGCAGCCTGGGCCCGAACACTGAAGCTTTCTTT,CASSLGPNTEAFF
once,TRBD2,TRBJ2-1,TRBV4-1,TGCGCCAGCAGCTCTGATCGTTGGGGCGGGAGCTACAATGAGCAGTTCTTC,CASSSDRWGGSYNEQFF
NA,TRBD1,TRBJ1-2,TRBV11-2,TGTGCCAGCAGCCCGGACAGGGCCTATGGCTACACCTTC,CASSPDRAYGYTF
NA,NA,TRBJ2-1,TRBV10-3,TGTGCCGCCACACGGGAGACATACAATGAGCAGTTCTTC,CAATRETYNEQFF
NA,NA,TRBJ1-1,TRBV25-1,TGTGCCAGCAGTGGGAGGGGGAACACTGAAGCTTTCTTT,CASSGRGNTEAFF
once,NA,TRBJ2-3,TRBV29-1,TGCAGCGTTGAATCGGGGTTCGCAGATACGCAGTATTTT,CSVESGFADTQYF
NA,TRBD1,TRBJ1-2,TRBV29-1,TGCAGCGTTGGCCAGACTCGACAGGGAGATAGCTATGGCTACACCTTC,CSVGQTRQGDSYGYTF
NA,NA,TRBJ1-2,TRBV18,TGTGCCAGCTCACCAGGCTGGGGGGTCAGCTATGGCTACACCTTC,CASSPGWGVSYGYTF
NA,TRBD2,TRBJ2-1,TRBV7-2,TGTGCCAGCAGCTTAGCGGCTAGCGGATACAATGAGCAGTTCTTC,CASSLAASGYNEQFF
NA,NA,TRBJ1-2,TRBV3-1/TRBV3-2,TGTGCCAGCAGCCTCGATAACTACCATGGCTACACCTTC,CASSLDNYHGYTF
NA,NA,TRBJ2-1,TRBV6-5,TGTGCCAGCAGTCGACTGCCCCAAATTTATGAGCAGTTCTTC,CASSRLPQIYEQFF
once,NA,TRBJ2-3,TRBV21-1,TGTGCCAGCAGCAAAAACGTGTCGGTTCTTACAGATACGCAGTATTTT,CASSKNVSVLTDTQYF
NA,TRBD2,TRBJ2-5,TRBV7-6,TGTGCCAGCAGCTTCGACAGGGAAATCGGTAGCGGGAGGGCCAAAGAGACCCAGTACTTC,CASSFDREIGSGRAKETQYF
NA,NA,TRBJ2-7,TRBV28,TGTGCCCTAAGGGGGTCAGGAGGCGAGCAGTACTTC,CALRGSGGEQYF
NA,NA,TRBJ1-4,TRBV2,TGTGCCAGCAGTGATGAGGGCAGACAGGCCTATGAAAAACTGTTTTTT,CASSDEGRQAYEKLFF
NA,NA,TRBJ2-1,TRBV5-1,TGCGCCAGCAGCTTGCAGGGGCCCTACAATGAGCAGTTCTTC,CASSLQGPYNEQFF
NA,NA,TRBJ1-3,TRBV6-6,TGTGCCAGCAGCCTCCGGGAAGCTGGAAACACCATATATTTT,CASSLREAGNTIYF
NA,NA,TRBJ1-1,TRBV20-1,TGCAGTGCTAGAGAACAGGGTACAGCTTTCTTT,CSAREQGTAFF
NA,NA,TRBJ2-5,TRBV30,TGTGCCTGGAGTGTAGGAGGGCAGCAAGAGACCCAGTACTTC,CAWSVGGQQETQYF
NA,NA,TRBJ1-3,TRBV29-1,TGCAGCGTTGCCAGGCACTCTGGAAACACCATATATTTT,CSVARHSGNTIYF
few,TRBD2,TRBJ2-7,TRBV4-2,TGTGCCAGCAGCCGGGGACTAGCGGGAGCGTCCTCCTACGAGCAGTACTTC,CASSRGLAGASSYEQYF
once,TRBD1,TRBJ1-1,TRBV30,TGTGCCTGGAGTGGACAGGGTTGGGGAGCTGAAGCTTTCTTT,CAWSGQGWGAEAFF
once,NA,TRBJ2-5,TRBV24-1,TGTGCCACTAGCGGTCCTACCCAAGAGACCCAGTACTTC,CATSGPTQETQYF
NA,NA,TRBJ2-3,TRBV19,TGTGCCAGTAGTACCTCTGGGGTTGTTCGGGGGTCGGAGGCGCAGTATTTT,CASSTSGVVRGSEAQYF
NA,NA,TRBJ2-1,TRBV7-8,TGTGCCAGCAGCTCCGCCCGAGTTGGGGCCCGGGCCAAGGCGAGGAATGAGCAGTTCTTC,CASSSARVGARAKARNEQFF
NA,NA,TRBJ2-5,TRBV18,TGTGCCAGCTCACCCTCACAAATTCCAGAGACCCAGTACTTC,CASSPSQIPETQYF
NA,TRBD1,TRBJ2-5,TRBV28,TGTGCCAGCAGTCGACCTAAGACCCTCATCGGGGACAGTCTATGGAAGACCCAGTACTTC,CASSRPKTLIGDSLWKTQYF
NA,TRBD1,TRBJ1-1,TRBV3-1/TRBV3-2,TGTGCCAGCAGCCAAACATGGGACAGCTCCACTGAAGCTTTCTTT,CASSQTWDSSTEAFF
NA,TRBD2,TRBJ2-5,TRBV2,TGTGCCAGCAGGCAGACTAGCGGGCAACAAGAGACCCAGTACTTC,CASRQTSGQQETQYF
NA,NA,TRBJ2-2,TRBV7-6,TGTGCCAGCAGCTTAATTCAGGGGGGCCCGCTCACCACCGGGGAGCTGTTTTTT,CASSLIQGGPLTTGELFF
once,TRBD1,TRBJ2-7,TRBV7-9,TGTGCCAGCAGCCCACCCCTCCGGACAGGGGTCTCCTACGAGCAGTACTTC,CASSPPLRTGVSYEQYF
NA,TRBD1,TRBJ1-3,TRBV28,TGTGCCAGCAGTAGGACAGGGTTGAATTCCGGAAACACCATATATTTT,CASSRTGLNSGNTIYF
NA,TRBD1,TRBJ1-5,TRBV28,TGTGCCAGCAACGCGGACAGGGTTGATCAGCCCCAGCATTTT,CASNADRVDQPQHF
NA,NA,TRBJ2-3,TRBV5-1,TGCGCCAGCAACCCGGTCACTAGTAGCACAGATACGCAGTATTTT,CASNPVTSSTDTQYF
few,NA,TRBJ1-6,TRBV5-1,TGCGCCAGCAGCTTGGTTTACAGAAATTCACCCCTCCACTTT,CASSLVYRNSPLHF
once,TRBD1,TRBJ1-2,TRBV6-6,TGTGCCAGCAGCCGACAGGGGGCGGACTATGGCTACACCTTC,CASSRQGADYGYTF
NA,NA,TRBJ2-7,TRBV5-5,TGTGCCAGCAGCTTGAGGGCAGGGTGGGACAACCACTACGAGCAGTACTTC,CASSLRAGWDNHYEQYF
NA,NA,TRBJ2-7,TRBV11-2,TGTGCCAGCAGCTCGGACTTTCCCGAGCAGTACTTC,CASSSDFPEQYF
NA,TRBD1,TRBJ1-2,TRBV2,TGTGCCAGCGGCCAGGGACAGAACTATGGCTACACCTTC,CASGQGQNYGYTF
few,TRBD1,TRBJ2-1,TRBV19,TGTGCCAGTAGTATGGACAGGGCGGACAATGAGCAGTTCTTC,CASSMDRADNEQFF
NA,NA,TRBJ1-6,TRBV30,TGTGCCTGGGGAATGACAGGTCCGGGGAATTCACCCCTCCACTTT,CAWGMTGPGNSPLHF
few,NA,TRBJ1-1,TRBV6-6,TGTGCCAGCAGTTACCAACTAGAAGCTTTCTTT,CASSYQLEAFF
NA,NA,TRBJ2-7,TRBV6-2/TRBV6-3,TGTGCCAGCAGCCCTGGGGGCGATATCTACGAGCAGTACTTC,CASSPGGDIYEQYF
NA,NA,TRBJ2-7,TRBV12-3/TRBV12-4,TGTGCCAGCAGACGGAGCTCCTACGAGCAGTACTTC,CASRRSSYEQYF
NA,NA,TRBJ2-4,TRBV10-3,TGTGCCATCAGTGGGGGTGACAGTTACATTCAGTACTTC,CAISGGDSYIQYF